Here is one TCR beta chain with its context. The germline CDR1 and CDR2 sequences are SNHLY and FYNNEI. V gave up 0 bases and J gave up 4 bases; unmatched junction bases: 8. The CDR3 extends over 16 amino acids. This sample is part of a study of T cell changes during pregnancy in multiple sclerosis. Method: immunoSEQ multiplex PCR; TCRdb's copy keeps in-frame clones and lacks some. Counted here are just under 100,000 clones, 90% to 95% occurring once; the ten biggest clones make up over 0.85%. The chain combines TRBV2 with TRBJ2-5; 7 positions match TRBD1. Source: peripheral blood, taken after pregnancy. This clonotype originated in a female donor with multiple sclerosis, enrolled in a pregnancy study. The CDR3 loop is CASSEALRQGGETQYF. For the CDR3, the DNA is TGTGCCAGCAGTGAAGCGCTTCGACAGGGCGGAGAGACCCAGTACTTC.